The entry that follows covers one TCR beta chain sequence. Its antigen remains unknown. This specimen comes from a study of blood T cells in healthy people across ages. Per the germline V gene, CDR1 is SGHRS and CDR2 is YFSETQ. V was pared by 3 bases and J by 4 bases, with 6 bases of the junction left unmatched. This CDR3 has 15 amino acids. Study results and limitations: Getting older went along with TCR beta diversity per million T cells dropping roughly linearly. Because sorting was not performed, PBMCs prevented conclusive naive versus antigen-experienced comparison. There was no known CMV status for donors, so expanded clonotype changes were possibly confounded.

Then a second PCR, running about 6 to 12 cycles, was carried out with a sample-barcoded 5' primer and a J-beta primer mix. MiXCR, applied by TCRdb to the 5' RACE reads, yields one record per CDR3 protein. The sample yields about 670,000 distinct CDR3 sequences, around two fifths seen once. V and J are TRBV5-1 and TRBJ2-1, with 8 positions matching TRBD2. Sequencing input: blood. The receptor was derived from a man older than 75 in good health. The CDR3 DNA sequence: TGCGCCAGCAGCTCCGGGACTAGAGGGTACAATGAGCAGTTCTTC. This codes for CASSSGTRGYNEQFF. Looking up the rest from reference TRBV5-1 and TRBJ2-1 gives the full variable domain: KAGVTQTPRYLIKTRGQQVTLSCSPISGHRSVSWYQQTPGQGLQFLFEYFSETQRNKGNFPGRFSGRQFSNSRSEMNVSTLELGDSALYLCASSSGTRGYNEQFFGPGTRLTVL.